Shown below are 21 T cell receptor beta chains from a single sample sequenced in a study of blood T cell repertoires in COVID-19. The method was immunoSEQ multiplex PCR; TCRdb's version includes in-frame clones alone and lacks a portion of them. The sample consists of 150,000 to 200,000 clones, about three quarters of them appearing once. Sequenced input: peripheral blood. All receptors come from a man between 65 and 85 years old with acute or convalescent COVID-19.

The chain links TRBV5-4 to TRBJ2-7, with a tentative D call TRBD2 (6 bases). This CDR3 spans 14 amino acids. The ends were cut back, 5 bases at V and 3 bases at J, with 15 bases in the middle. CDR1 is SGHNT and CDR2 is YYREEE in the germline V gene (reference sequence). This chain's CDR3 is CASSSGTRDYEQYF. CDR3 sequence (DNA): TGTGCCAGCAGTTCCGGGACTCGAGACTACGAGCAGTACTTC.

The chain links TRBV28 to TRBJ1-4, with TRBD1 as a possible D gene (5 bases). Per germline, CDR1 MDHEN and CDR2 SYDVKM. The V gene lost 7 bases and the J gene lost 8 bases, with 17 bases spanning the gap. The CDR3 length is 14 residues. For the CDR3, the DNA is TGTGCCAGCATATCGGGGGGGGAAGGAGAAAAACTGTTTTTT. Amino acid sequence: CASISGGEGEKLFF.

Of note for this clone: Other DNA sequences within the sample encode an identical CDR3. This chain links TRBV6-2 or TRBV6-3 with TRBJ2-5; D unclear. CDR1 and CDR2 (germline): MNHEY, SVGEGT. Trimming stripped 4 bases from V and 4 bases from J, with 4 bases between. The CDR3 consists of 11 residues. The CDR3 DNA reads as TGTGCCAGCAGTTTCGGAGAGACCCAGTACTTC. Its protein is CASSFGETQYF.

The V call is TRBV19, the J call TRBJ2-2; D is unresolved. V lost 5 bases to trimming and J lost 4 bases, with 11 bases between them. Germline V gene sequence: CDR1 LNHDA, CDR2 SQIVND (reference sequence). This CDR3 is 14 amino acids long. This CDR3 is CASSPQSSTGELFF. CDR3 bases: TGTGCCAGTAGTCCACAATCTAGCACCGGGGAGCTGTTTTTT.

The chain employs TRBV18 and TRBJ2-4, with a possible D match to TRBD2 (6 bases). The V gene lost 2 bases and the J gene lost 0 bases, with 11 bases spanning the gap. Germline CDR1 and CDR2: KGHSH and LQKENI. The CDR3 totals 16 residues. CDR3 sequence (DNA): TGTGCCAGCTCACCAGGCGGGACTCTAGCCAAAAACATTCAGTACTTC. Its translation: CASSPGGTLAKNIQYF.

The chain combines TRBV19 with TRBJ2-7; tentative D call: TRBD2 (5 bases). Germline CDR1 and CDR2: LNHDA and SQIVND (reference sequence). V was shortened by 5 bases and J by 0 bases, with 11 bases between the two germline ends. The CDR3 totals 14 residues. The CDR3 loop is CASSSRGSSYEQYF. The CDR3 DNA reads as TGTGCCAGTAGTTCTCGGGGATCCTCCTACGAGCAGTACTTC.

This clone was detected only a few times. The gene calls are TRBV11-2 and TRBJ1-5; no firm D call. This CDR3 has 13 residues. The germline V gene encodes CDR1 SGHAT and CDR2 FQNNGV. The germline V and J ends were trimmed by 5 bases and 7 bases, with 12 bases remaining between them. For the CDR3, the DNA is TGTGCCAGCAGCCCCATGACCGGGCAGCCCCAGCATTTT. Its protein is CASSPMTGQPQHF. Using reference TRBV11-2 and TRBJ1-5 for the parts outside the CDR3, the full variable domain is EAGVAQSPRYKIIEKRQSVAFWCNPISGHATLYWYQQILGQGPKLLIQFQNNGVVDDSQLPKDRFSAERLKGVDSTLKIQPAKLEDSAVYLCASSPMTGQPQHFGDGTRLSIL.

The chain combines TRBV12-5 with TRBJ2-5; TRBD2 matches 10 bases. Germline V gene sequence: CDR1 LGHNT, CDR2 FRNRAP. This CDR3 is 17 amino acids long. V lost 0 bases, J lost 4 bases, and 8 bases stayed unmatched. CDR3 sequence: CASGLVRSSGSAETQYF. The CDR3 DNA follows: TGTGCTAGTGGTTTGGTACGGTCTAGCGGGAGTGCAGAGACCCAGTACTTC.

V usage is TRBV7-2 and J usage is TRBJ1-3; 7 nucleotides line up with TRBD1. This CDR3 region has 13 residues. The V gene's germline CDR1 is SGHTA and CDR2 FQGNSA. Germline trimming cut 6 bases from V and 4 bases from J; bases unmatched to any gene: 3. The CDR3 nucleotides read TGTGCCAGCAGACGGACAGGAGGAAACACCATATATTTT. This codes for CASRRTGGNTIYF.

This chain uses TRBV18 with TRBJ2-3; D is unclear. Germline CDR1 and CDR2: KGHSH and LQKENI. This CDR3 has 15 amino acids. Trimming took off 0 bases at V and 3 bases at J, with 10 bases between the two ends. The CDR3 sequence is CASSPPLSVTDTQYF. DNA for the CDR3: TGTGCCAGCTCACCACCCTTGAGTGTAACAGATACGCAGTATTTT.

V and J are TRBV27 and TRBJ1-2; the D is unclear. Per the germline V gene, CDR1 is MNHEY and CDR2 is SMNVEV (reference sequence). The ends were cut back, 0 bases at V and 5 bases at J, with 10 bases in the middle. The length of the CDR3 is 14 residues. The CDR3 DNA reads as TGTGCCAGCAGTTTATCCCCTCGGGTATATGGCTACACCTTC. Amino acid sequence: CASSLSPRVYGYTF.

V usage is TRBV18 and J usage is TRBJ1-2; D is uncertain. The V gene's germline CDR1 is KGHSH and CDR2 LQKENI. There are 16 residues in the CDR3. The ends were cut back, 6 bases at V and 1 base at J, with 18 bases in the middle. CDR3 DNA sequence: TGTGCCAGCTCCCTCAACCCTCCGGGAAATAACTATGGCTACACCTTC. Its translation: CASSLNPPGNNYGYTF.

This sequence joins TRBV6-5 and TRBJ1-2; TRBD1 matches 7 bases. The CDR3 contains 13 residues. V dropped 8 bases and J dropped 6; count of bases not matched to a gene: 9. Per germline, CDR1 MNHEY and CDR2 SVGAGI. Here the CDR3 reads CASLPGTANGYTF. The CDR3 nucleotides read TGTGCCAGCCTCCCCGGGACAGCTAATGGCTACACCTTC.

This chain joins TRBV6-5 and TRBJ1-2; 9 nucleotides agree with TRBD1. In germline, CDR1 is MNHEY, CDR2 SVGAGI. The CDR3 consists of 14 residues. V was clipped by 6 bases and J by 3 bases; unmatched bases: 5. The CDR3 nucleotides read TGTGCCAGCAGCTCTGGACAGGGGCACTATGGCTACACCTTC. This codes for CASSSGQGHYGYTF.

The genes are TRBV5-1 and TRBJ1-5; 9 bases are a match to TRBD1. Germline CDR1 and CDR2: SGHRS and YFSETQ. V was pared by 0 bases and J by 5 bases, with 0 bases of the junction left unmatched. The CDR3 totals 14 residues. The CDR3 DNA follows: TGCGCCAGCAGCTTGGGGACAGGGGATCAGCCCCAGCATTTT. Its translation: CASSLGTGDQPQHF.

This chain connects TRBV11-3 to TRBJ2-1, with D possibly matching TRBD1 (5 bases). The CDR3 length is 13 residues. Germline V gene lookup returns CDR1 SGHNT and CDR2 YENEEA. Between the trimmed V and J ends, which lost 5 bases and 8 bases, there was a span of 13 bases. For the CDR3, the DNA is TGTGCCAGCAGCGCCGGGCAGGGCGATGAGCAGTTCTTC. Translated, it gives CASSAGQGDEQFF.

The chain has TRBV27 and TRBJ1-1, with D perhaps matching TRBD1 (6 bases). Trimming cost V 6 bases and J 1 base, with 12 bases left between them. This CDR3 has 14 amino acids. From germline, CDR1 is MNHEY and CDR2 SMNVEV (reference sequence). CDR3 sequence (DNA): TGTGCCAGCAGACCGGACAGCCCGAACACTGAAGCTTTCTTT. Protein product: CASRPDSPNTEAFF.

This clone was observed once. The chain recombines TRBV5-1 with TRBJ2-5, with 12 bases that match TRBD2. The junction had 7 bases not matched to a gene; V was cut back by 3 bases and J by 4 bases. The CDR3 is 16 amino acids. From germline, CDR1 is SGHRS and CDR2 YFSETQ. In DNA form, the CDR3 reads TGCGCCAGCAGCTCAGTCGGACTAGCGGGGAGAGAGACCCAGTACTTC. It specifies CASSSVGLAGRETQYF.

This clone was counted a single time. The rearrangement joins TRBV2 to TRBJ1-1; the match to TRBD1 covers 7 bases. The CDR3 has 14 residues. From germline, CDR1 is SNHLY and CDR2 FYNNEI. V shed 7 bases, J shed 1 base, and the junction held 6 bases outside the gene matches. The CDR3 reads CASMKTGKNTEAFF. DNA for the CDR3: TGTGCCAGCATGAAGACAGGGAAGAACACTGAAGCTTTCTTT.

This rearrangement joins TRBV9 to TRBJ2-1, with 11 bases lining up with TRBD2. Germline CDR1 and CDR2: SGDLS and YYNGEE. This CDR3 is built from 17 residues. V shed 2 bases, J shed 7 bases, and the junction held 11 bases outside the gene matches. CDR3 sequence: CASSVTSGRGRYNEQFF. The CDR3 DNA is TGTGCCAGCAGCGTTACTAGCGGGAGAGGTCGATATAATGAGCAGTTCTTC.

The chain couples TRBV6-5 to TRBJ2-1; 9 positions match TRBD1. The V segment lost 5 bases and the J segment 5 bases; nucleotides outside the gene matches: 7. CDR1 is MNHEY and CDR2 is SVGAGI in the germline V gene. The CDR3 runs to 15 residues. The CDR3: CASSLEGQGHNEQFF. As DNA, the CDR3 is TGTGCCAGCAGTCTTGAGGGACAGGGCCACAATGAGCAGTTCTTC.